The 27 T cell receptor beta chains below come from one sample, sequenced in a study of T cell responses to AZD1222 COVID-19 vaccine. Libraries were prepared by immunoSEQ multiplex PCR; TCRdb keeps only in-frame clonotypes and omits some of them. The data hold fewer than 120,000 clones, with nearly 90% observed a single time. The specimen comprised peripheral blood, sampled on day 0 of AZD1222 vaccination. The source of these receptors is an adult in good health.

The chain joins TRBV7-3 to TRBJ2-3; possibly TRBD1 or TRBD2 for D (5 bases each). This CDR3 has 16 residues. The germline V gene encodes CDR1 SGHTA and CDR2 FQGTGA. The V end was cut by 5 bases, the J end by 5 bases, with 20 bases between. As DNA, the CDR3 is TGTGCCAGCAGCCCAACGGGGTCGGGGACGGGAGATACGCAGTATTTT. Protein: CASSPTGSGTGDTQYF.

The gene calls are TRBV14 and TRBJ1-2, with D hard to call. The germline V and J ends were trimmed by 4 bases and 5 bases, with 11 bases remaining between them. The CDR3 contains 13 residues. Germline-derived CDR1 and CDR2 are SGHDN and FVKESK. The DNA for the CDR3 is TGTGCCAGCAGCCCGTTCGCGGGTTATGGCTACACCTTC. Translated, it gives CASSPFAGYGYTF.

CDR3 sequence reads: CASSESVQPHNEQFF. The CDR3 region has the DNA TGTGCCAGCAGTGAATCTGTCCAACCACACAATGAGCAGTTCTTC. The V gene is TRBV2, the J gene TRBJ2-1; unclear D gene. CDR1 SNHLY and CDR2 FYNNEI come from the germline V gene. The CDR3 length is 15 residues. The V end lost 2 bases, the J end lost 5 bases, and 13 bases lay between the germline ends.

The chain employs TRBV7-9 and TRBJ2-5, with D maybe TRBD2 (6 bases). This CDR3 is built from 15 residues. Per the germline V gene, CDR1 is SEHNR and CDR2 is FQNEAQ (reference sequence). Trimming cost V 5 bases and J 9 bases, with 22 bases left between them. CDR3 bases: TGTGCCAGCAGCCATACGGGACTGCTGGCCGTGGCCCAGTACTTC. Translating it yields CASSHTGLLAVAQYF.

There are many counts of this clone. J is TRBJ2-2 and V is TRBV9; D gene uncertain. Germline CDR1 is SGDLS and CDR2 is YYNGEE. Trimming took 4 bases from V and 5 from J, leaving 6 bases between them. The length of the CDR3 is 12 residues. CDR3 region: CASSTRTGELFF. The DNA of the CDR3 is TGTGCCAGCAGCACTCGGACCGGGGAGCTGTTTTTT. The complete variable domain, with remaining parts taken from reference TRBV9 and TRBJ2-2, reads DSGVTQTPKHLITATGQRVTLRCSPRSGDLSVYWYQQSLDQGLQFLIQYYNGEERAKGNILERFSAQQFPDLHSELNLSSLELGDSALYFCASSTRTGELFFGEGSRLTVL.

This chain connects TRBV10-3 to TRBJ2-7, with no clear D. The V end lost 0 bases, the J end lost 2 bases, and 17 bases lay between the germline ends. Germline CDR1 ENHRY, CDR2 SYGVKD. The CDR3 has 17 amino acids. The CDR3 nucleotides read TGTGCCATCAGTGAGTCCTCCTCCCCCCAAGGGACCTACGAGCAGTACTTC. Translation gives CAISESSSPQGTYEQYF.

V gene TRBV4-3 combines with J gene TRBJ1-4; TRBD1 matches 9 bases. This CDR3 is built from 15 residues. Germline CDR1 is LGHNA and CDR2 is YSLEER. With V trimmed by 5 bases and J by 7 bases, 8 bases remained unmatched. CDR3 sequence reads: CASSKAGTGTEKLFF. CDR3 coding DNA: TGCGCCAGCAGCAAAGCCGGGACAGGGACTGAAAAACTGTTTTTT.

V gene TRBV25-1 combines with J gene TRBJ2-7; D may be TRBD2 (5 bases). The CDR3 spans 14 residues. The V and J ends lost 10 bases and 6 bases respectively, with 22 bases between them. Germline lookup yields CDR1 MGHDK and CDR2 SYGVNS. The CDR3 DNA follows: TGTGCCACCGATCCCGGCCGGGGTCCCCCCGAGCAGTACTTC. The encoded protein is CATDPGRGPPEQYF.

This clone appeared once. The CDR3 spells CASSFRGQENTIYF. In nucleotides, the CDR3 is TGTGCCAGCAGCTTCAGAGGACAGGAGAACACCATATATTTT. The chain couples TRBV9 to TRBJ1-3; 7 bases fit TRBD1. The CDR3 totals 14 residues. CDR1 is SGDLS, CDR2 YYNGEE, per germline. The junction had 8 bases not matched to a gene; V was cut back by 4 bases and J by 7 bases.

V and J are TRBV5-8 and TRBJ2-7, with D maybe TRBD1 (6 bases). CDR1 is SGHTS and CDR2 is YDEGEE in the germline V gene. The V and J ends lost 1 base and 2 bases respectively, with 10 bases between them. The CDR3 is made up of 14 amino acids. CDR3 bases: TGTGCCAGCAGCTTGTCGACAGGACCCTACGAGCAGTACTTC. This translates into CASSLSTGPYEQYF. Full variable domain (missing parts from reference TRBV5-8 and TRBJ2-7): EAGVTQSPTHLIKTRGQQATLRCSPISGHTSVYWYQQALGLGLQFLLWYDEGEERNRGNFPPRFSGRQFPNYSSELNVNALELEDSALYLCASSLSTGPYEQYFGPGTRLTVT.

Of note for this clone: The CDR3 ends on some other residue instead of the conserved phenylalanine or tryptophan, so this is likely a read error. The limits of the CDR3 on the DNA are not certain, so only TCRdb's listed CDR3 is given. V gene TRBV18 combines with J gene TRBJ1-4. Germline-derived CDR1 and CDR2 are KGHSH and LQKENI. Inclusive of both ends, the CDR3 amounts to 13 amino acids. The CDR3 sequence is CASSPKNIVASGL.

V is TRBV27 and J is TRBJ2-7, with D possibly matching TRBD1 (6 bases). This CDR3 comprises 12 residues. CDR1 and CDR2 from the germline V gene are MNHEY and SMNVEV (reference sequence). Deletions cut 8 bases from V and 3 bases from J, with 11 bases between. DNA of the CDR3: TGTGCCAGCCGGACAGCGAACTACGAGCAGTACTTC. This codes for CASRTANYEQYF.

The rearrangement uses TRBV29-1 and TRBJ2-3; maybe TRBD1 (5 bases). The CDR3 has 13 amino acids. Germline CDR1 and CDR2: SQVTM and ANQGSEA. The ends were cut back, 7 bases at V and 1 base at J, with 12 bases in the middle. For the CDR3, the DNA is TGCAGCGCCCAGGGTTTGGGCACAGATACGCAGTATTTT. Amino acid sequence: CSAQGLGTDTQYF.

The gene calls are TRBV6-6 and TRBJ2-5, with TRBD2 as a possible D gene (6 bases). Germline assignment: CDR1 MNHNY and CDR2 SVGAGI (reference sequence). The CDR3 length is 14 residues. V was trimmed by 8 bases and J by 9 bases, leaving 22 bases between them. The CDR3 is CASLTDGGRKAQYF. DNA for the CDR3: TGTGCCAGCCTCACGGATGGGGGGAGGAAGGCCCAGTACTTC.

The V gene is TRBV6-1, the J gene TRBJ1-1; D gene unclear. CDR1 and CDR2 (germline): MNHNS, SASEGT. The CDR3 is 16 amino acids. Between the trimmed V and J ends, which lost 4 bases and 1 base, there was a span of 16 bases. CDR3 region: CASSVLYVGPNTEAFF. In nucleotides, the CDR3 is TGTGCCAGCAGTGTATTGTATGTGGGCCCGAACACTGAAGCTTTCTTT.

The CDR3: CASSVGLAELGETQYF. The CDR3 DNA is TGTGCCAGCAGCGTAGGACTAGCGGAACTTGGGGAGACCCAGTACTTC. The V and J genes are TRBV9 and TRBJ2-5; the match to TRBD2 covers 9 bases. This CDR3 has 16 residues. V shed 0 bases and J 5 bases; nucleotides not matched to a gene: 8. Germline V gives CDR1 SGDLS, CDR2 YYNGEE. The full variable domain, its missing parts supplied by reference TRBV9 and TRBJ2-5, is DSGVTQTPKHLITATGQRVTLRCSPRSGDLSVYWYQQSLDQGLQFLIQYYNGEERAKGNILERFSAQQFPDLHSELNLSSLELGDSALYFCASSVGLAELGETQYFGPGTRLLVL.

The J gene is TRBJ2-3, the V gene TRBV29-1; D tentatively fits TRBD1 or TRBD2 (6 bases each). This CDR3 region has 13 residues. V was trimmed by 7 bases and J by 5 bases, leaving 16 bases between them. Looked up from germline, CDR1 is SQVTM and CDR2 is ANQGSEA. The CDR3 nucleotides read TGCAGCGGCCAACAGGGAGGCCGAGATACGCAGTATTTT. This sequence encodes CSGQQGGRDTQYF.

A few counts support this clone. The chain couples TRBV19 to TRBJ1-2; no clear D gene. Trimming took 0 bases from V and 4 from J, leaving 15 bases between them. CDR1 is LNHDA and CDR2 is SQIVND in the germline V gene (reference sequence). The CDR3 contains 16 residues. CDR3 region: CASSIDLGLNLYGYTF. Here the CDR3 DNA reads TGTGCCAGTAGTATAGACCTCGGCCTAAATCTCTATGGCTACACCTTC.

This clone appeared once. This chain connects TRBV4-1 to TRBJ2-2; 7 bases fit TRBD2. V was clipped by 4 bases and J by 6 bases; unmatched bases: 8. Germline V gene lookup returns CDR1 MGHRA and CDR2 YSYEKL. The CDR3 totals 15 residues. CDR3 amino acids: CASSREGKGPGELFF. CDR3 coding DNA: TGCGCCAGCAGCCGGGAGGGGAAAGGGCCCGGGGAGCTGTTTTTT.

The CDR3 DNA reads TGTGCTAGTGGCGACAGCTCTGGAAACACCATATATTTT. Its translation: CASGDSSGNTIYF. The chain recombines TRBV12-5 with TRBJ1-3, with D maybe TRBD1 (5 bases). From germline, CDR1 is LGHNT and CDR2 FRNRAP. The CDR3 has 13 amino acids. V lost 6 bases and J lost 0, with 6 bases in between.

V is TRBV3-1 (or the pseudogene TRBV3-2) and J is TRBJ1-2; 8 bases agree with TRBD1. CDR1 is LGHDT, CDR2 YNNKEL, per germline (reference sequence). Trimming removed 1 base from V and 4 bases from J; junction bases left unmatched: 2. The CDR3 contains 14 residues. The chain's CDR3 is CASSQATGGYGYTF. CDR3 in DNA: TGTGCCAGCAGCCAAGCTACAGGGGGCTATGGCTACACCTTC.

V is TRBV9 and J is TRBJ2-2, with D maybe TRBD2 (6 bases). Germline loops: CDR1 SGDLS, CDR2 YYNGEE. Trimming left V 0 bases short and J 4 bases short, with 7 bases between. The CDR3 runs to 14 residues. CDR3: CASSVAGVTGELFF. Written as DNA, the CDR3 is TGTGCCAGCAGCGTAGCGGGAGTCACCGGGGAGCTGTTTTTT.

The chain employs TRBV4-1 and TRBJ1-5; no firm D call. The V and J ends lost 1 base and 2 bases respectively, with 15 bases between them. The CDR3 runs 17 residues. Looked up from germline, CDR1 is MGHRA and CDR2 is YSYEKL. The CDR3 reads CASSQVPRASGNQPQHF. CDR3 sequence (DNA): TGCGCCAGCAGCCAAGTCCCCCGGGCAAGCGGCAATCAGCCCCAGCATTTT.

The chain recombines TRBV28 with TRBJ1-1; the D is unclear. Germline-derived CDR1 and CDR2 are MDHEN and SYDVKM. The CDR3 totals 12 residues. V lost 8 bases to trimming and J lost 1 base, with 8 bases between them. The CDR3 region is CASFRPNTEAFF. In nucleotides, the CDR3 is TGTGCCAGCTTTCGGCCGAACACTGAAGCTTTCTTT.

The chain uses TRBV27 and TRBJ2-1; D call uncertain. Looked up from germline, CDR1 is MNHEY and CDR2 is SMNVEV (reference sequence). This CDR3 region has 16 residues. V shed 3 bases and J shed 0 bases, with 12 bases lying between them. The CDR3 DNA follows: TGTGCCAGCAGTTTCCGTCAATCGAGCTCCTACAATGAGCAGTTCTTC. As protein: CASSFRQSSSYNEQFF.

This clone occurred a few times. The chain has TRBV21-1 and TRBJ1-6. TRBV21-1 is reported as a pseudogene. This CDR3 is built from 21 residues. The chain's CDR3 is CASITASGADRRSSYNSPLHF. CDR3 DNA: TGTGCCAGCATTACCGCCTCGGGAGCCGATAGGAGAAGCTCCTATAATTCACCCCTCCACTTT.

The gene calls are TRBV2 and TRBJ1-6; D is unresolved. V was clipped by 6 bases and J by 8 bases, with 11 bases between them. In germline, CDR1 is SNHLY, CDR2 FYNNEI. The CDR3 length is 13 residues. The DNA of the CDR3 is TGTGCCAGCAGACCCTCCGAGGATTCACCCCTCCACTTT. Protein sequence: CASRPSEDSPLHF.